One TCR beta chain is described in this entry. This clonotype was observed a handful of times. The specificity of this receptor is unknown. Qualities for individual bases were not recorded, and no much larger clone is one base off. This sample stems from a study of identical twins (dated by TCRdb to about 2016). General notes on the study: To test whether fetal clonotypes persist, this study deep-sequenced TCR alpha and beta repertoires from monozygotic twins, from unrelated adults of various ages, and from cord blood. To rule out contamination, replicate twin experiments were performed at different times with different library preparation protocols. Study-level results and caveats: Recombination models systematically underestimated out-of-frame TCR alpha sharing in monozygotic twins but agreed with sharing between unrelated individuals. Fewer insertions were carried by abundant cord blood beta clonotypes; a weaker similar trend was observed in young adult naive repertoires, while no such trend was observed in memory repertoires. Zero-insertion analyses could be partly confounded by invariant T cells such as MAIT and iNKT, although diverse VJ usage argued against such confounding for most clonotypes. Compared with coincidental sharing between unrelated individuals, out-of-frame TCR alpha sequences shared between twins had an excess of sequences with low generation probability. In beta out-of-frame sequences, excess twin sharing was weaker, because having fewer shared sequences lowered the signal-to-noise ratio. Conclusions relied on cross-sectional statistical analysis, since the same donors could not be followed over many years.

From cysteine to phenylalanine, the CDR3 is 15 amino acids long. Here the CDR3 DNA is all that survives: 45 bases in frame from base 1. CDR1 and CDR2 were assigned from the germline V gene as ENHRY and SYGVKD. V ends up 2 bases short and J 3 bases short, with an unmatched junction base count of 1. Library construction relied on 5' RACE. Sequencing was carried out with an Illumina HiSeq 2000. A universal primer binding site was introduced by template switching, and a unique molecular identifier was present in the final cDNA, enabling accurate counting of TCR cDNA molecules. Specific primers in the conserved constant-segment region were used to synthesize first-strand cDNA for the TCR alpha and beta chains. Each cDNA library was double barcoded, with a SMART-Mk sample barcode plus Illumina barcodes, to control for contamination. TruSeq adapter sequences and Illumina sample barcodes were added in two successive PCR steps. The Illumina HiSeq platform was used with custom primers to sequence TCR alpha and beta cDNA libraries. On the study's bioinformatics: Raw reads were processed with MiGEC to extract unique molecular identifiers, and MiXCR was used to determine CDR3 positions. Recombination models were inferred per individual with the repgenHMM and IGoR tools using an EM algorithm. The tcR package in R was used for shared clonotype analysis, with sharing normalized by the product of cloneset sizes. To study raw recombination without the effects of thymic and clonal selection, out-of-frame nonproductive sequences were analyzed. The raw public data were reprocessed by TCRdb itself: fastp quality trimming at Q25, MiXCR clonotype calling, in-frame beta chains only. Records with the same CDR3 protein are collapsed into one entry carrying the most frequent genes and DNA. Clone size and V and J calls follow TCRdb, not the original study. Here the sample has hundreds of thousands of distinct CDR3 sequences; approximately 22% occur a single time. The top ten constitute approximately 4.5% of the sample.

Only healthy Caucasian donors were included. Three pairs of female monozygotic twins, all aged 18 to 29 years, were included in the twin cohort. RNA for TCR libraries was isolated from peripheral blood mononuclear cells. These data were likewise used in another study, on T cells expressing NK-cell markers. As described in the second report: Three sorted T-cell subsets (CD3+CD56+NKG2C+, CD3+CD56+NKG2C- and CD3+CD56-NKG2C+) from under ten donors had their TCR beta-chain repertoires profiled. Seven of the eight sequenced donors were HCMV-seropositive and one was HCMV-seronegative. To restrict sorting to alphabetaTCR-expressing T cells, an anti-gammadeltaTCR antibody was added in several experiments. For 6 or 7 donors, the dominant CD3+CD56+NKG2C+ clonotypes were among the top 10 CD8+ clonotypes and accounted for about 1.0-7.0% of CD8+ T cells. Those dominant clonotypes were again the most abundant among CD3+CD56-NKG2C+ cells in four donors, at roughly 25-60.1%. Whether the expanded NKG2C-expressing T cell clones were specific for HCMV antigens remained unclear. Randomly selected healthy volunteers, three men and five women, were used as the eight sequenced donors. A commercial ELISA kit detecting HCMV-specific IgG in serum was used to determine HCMV serostatus. For roughly 6 donors, bulk peripheral blood T-cell repertoires were also sequenced from unsorted PBMC. Reads were demultiplexed and grouped by UMI with MIGEC, and clonotypes were assembled and quantified with MiTCR. To exclude erroneous sequences, any TCR cDNA sequence not supported by at least two reads was discarded. The tcR package was used for downstream repertoire analysis, and clonotypes were matched between fractions using CDR3 nucleotide sequence together with V segment. VDJmatch was used to annotate antigen specificity against VDJdb, with one amino acid substitution in CDR3 permitted.

This clonotype was obtained from a woman between 18 and 29 years old in good health. Sequencing was carried out using PBMCs. Recombination joined TRBV10-3 with TRBJ2-3, and TRBD2 aligns with 11 junction nucleotides. The CDR3 protein: CAISETSGRTDTQYF. The nucleotide sequence is TGTGCCATCAGTGAGACTAGCGGGAGAACAGATACGCAGTATTTT.